This entry concerns a single T cell receptor beta chain. The record originates from a study of blood T cell repertoires in COVID-19. Across the whole study: Both acute and convalescent COVID-19 samples were obtained from the United States, Italy and Spain. The cDNA or gDNA used as material had been derived from T cells, B-cell-depleted T cells, or PBMCs.

Germline CDR1 reads SEHNR; CDR2 reads FQNEAQ (reference sequence). CDR3 length: 17 residues. With 1 base clipped from V and 2 bases from J, the junction kept 6 bases outside the gene matches. As handled by the study authors: Amplification of reference gene primers provided the estimated nucleated cell counts. Profiling relied on immunoSEQ multiplex PCR, and the TCRdb table lists in-frame clones only, not all of them. V, J and clone size are those of that table, while D and trimming were read from the DNA. The table records over 100,000 clones, approximately 90% of them present only once. The chain employs TRBV7-9 and TRBJ2-5; 11 nucleotides match TRBD2. The sequenced material came from peripheral blood. This receptor was taken from a human donor with acute or convalescent COVID-19. The donor label of this sample is uncertain. CDR3 sequence reads: CASSLVLAGDLQETQYF. The CDR3 DNA follows: TGTGCCAGCAGCTTAGTACTAGCGGGAGACCTACAAGAGACCCAGTACTTC.